This TCR beta chain was found in a study of T cell changes during pregnancy in multiple sclerosis. The data were produced by immunoSEQ multiplex PCR, yet TCRdb's version contains in-frame clones alone and is incomplete. The sample yields tens of thousands of clones, over 80% seen once. The receptor was isolated from a female donor with multiple sclerosis, enrolled in a pregnancy study. Sequencing used peripheral blood.

CDR3 loop: CASSVTPGGTDTQYF. The CDR3 coding sequence is TGTGCCAGCAGCGTAACCCCTGGGGGTACAGATACGCAGTATTTT. The V and J genes are TRBV9 and TRBJ2-3; D assignment may be TRBD1 or TRBD2 (5 bases each). Trimming cost V 1 base and J 3 bases, with 12 bases left between them. Germline assignment: CDR1 SGDLS and CDR2 YYNGEE. This CDR3 has 15 amino acids. The full variable domain, with the rest looked up from reference TRBV9 and TRBJ2-3, is DSGVTQTPKHLITATGQRVTLRCSPRSGDLSVYWYQQSLDQGLQFLIQYYNGEERAKGNILERFSAQQFPDLHSELNLSSLELGDSALYFCASSVTPGGTDTQYFGPGTRLTVL.